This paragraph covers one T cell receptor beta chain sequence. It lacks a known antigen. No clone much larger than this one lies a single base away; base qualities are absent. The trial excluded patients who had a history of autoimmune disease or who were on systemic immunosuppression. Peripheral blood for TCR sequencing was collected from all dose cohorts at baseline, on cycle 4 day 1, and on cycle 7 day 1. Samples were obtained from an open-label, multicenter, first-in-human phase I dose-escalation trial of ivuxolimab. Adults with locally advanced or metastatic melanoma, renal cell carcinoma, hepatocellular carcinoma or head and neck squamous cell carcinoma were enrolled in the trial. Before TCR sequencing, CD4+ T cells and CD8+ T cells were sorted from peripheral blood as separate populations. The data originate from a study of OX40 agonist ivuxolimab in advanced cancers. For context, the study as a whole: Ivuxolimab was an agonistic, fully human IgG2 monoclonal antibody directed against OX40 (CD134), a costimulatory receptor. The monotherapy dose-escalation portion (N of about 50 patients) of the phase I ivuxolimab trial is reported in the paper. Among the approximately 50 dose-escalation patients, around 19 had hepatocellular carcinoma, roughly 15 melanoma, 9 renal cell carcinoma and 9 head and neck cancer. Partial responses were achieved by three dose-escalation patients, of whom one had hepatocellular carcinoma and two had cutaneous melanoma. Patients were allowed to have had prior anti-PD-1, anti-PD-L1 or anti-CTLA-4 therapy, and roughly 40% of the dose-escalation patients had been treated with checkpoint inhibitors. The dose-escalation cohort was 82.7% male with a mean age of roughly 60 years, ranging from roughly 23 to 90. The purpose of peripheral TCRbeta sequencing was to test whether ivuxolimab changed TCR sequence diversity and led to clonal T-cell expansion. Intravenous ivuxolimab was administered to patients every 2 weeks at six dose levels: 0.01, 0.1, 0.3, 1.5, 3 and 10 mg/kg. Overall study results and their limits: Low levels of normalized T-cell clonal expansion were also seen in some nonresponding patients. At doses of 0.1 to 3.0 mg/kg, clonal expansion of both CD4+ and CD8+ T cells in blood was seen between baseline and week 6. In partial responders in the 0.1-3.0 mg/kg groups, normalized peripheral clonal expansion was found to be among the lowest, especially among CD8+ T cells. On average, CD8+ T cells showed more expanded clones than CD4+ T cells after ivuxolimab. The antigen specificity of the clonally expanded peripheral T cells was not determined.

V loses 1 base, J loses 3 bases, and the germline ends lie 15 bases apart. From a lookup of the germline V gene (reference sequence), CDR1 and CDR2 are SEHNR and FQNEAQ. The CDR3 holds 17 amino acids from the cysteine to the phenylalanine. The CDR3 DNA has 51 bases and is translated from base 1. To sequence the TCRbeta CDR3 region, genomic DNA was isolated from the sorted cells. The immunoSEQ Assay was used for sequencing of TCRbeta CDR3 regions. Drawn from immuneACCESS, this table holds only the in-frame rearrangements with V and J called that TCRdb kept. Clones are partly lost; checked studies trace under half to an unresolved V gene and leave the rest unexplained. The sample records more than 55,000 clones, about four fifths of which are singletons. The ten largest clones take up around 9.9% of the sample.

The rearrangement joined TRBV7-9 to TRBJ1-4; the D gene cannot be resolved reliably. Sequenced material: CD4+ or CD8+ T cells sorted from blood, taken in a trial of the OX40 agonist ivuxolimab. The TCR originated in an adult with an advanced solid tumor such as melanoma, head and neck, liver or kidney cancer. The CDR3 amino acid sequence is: CASSLEGGSRANEKLFF. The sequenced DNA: TGTGCCAGCAGCTTAGAGGGCGGGAGTAGAGCTAATGAAAAACTGTTTTTT.